The 15 T cell receptor beta chains in this list originate from one sample, sequenced in a study of spatial heterogeneity in lung cancer. Whole-study findings and limits: Higher tumor mutation counts went along with higher counts of expanded intratumoral alpha and beta TCRs.

Antigen specificity for these receptors is unknown. A single record per CDR3 protein comes from TCRdb applying MiXCR to the 5' RACE reads. The sample lists about 27,000 distinct CDR3 sequences, less than 9% occurring once. This sample's time point: sample taken at primary tumor resection. Source: lung tumor tissue, taken at surgery. The source is a male donor with early-stage non-small cell lung cancer.

The sample holds many counts of this clonotype. This sequence joins TRBV10-3 and TRBJ2-1, with a weak D call TRBD1 (7 bases). The CDR3 consists of 16 residues. Germline loops: CDR1 ENHRY, CDR2 SYGVKD. Deletions cut 0 bases from V and 1 base from J, with 10 bases between. As DNA, the CDR3 is TGTGCCATCAGTGAGTCGGCAGGGGGGTCCTACAATGAGCAGTTCTTC. Translated: CAISESAGGSYNEQFF.

This clonotype has ten or more counts. This chain connects TRBV6-1 to TRBJ2-5; either TRBD1 or TRBD2 may fit D (5 bases each). CDR3 length equals 12 residues. Trimming cost V 9 bases and J 5 bases, with 13 bases left between them. Germline V gene sequence: CDR1 MNHNS, CDR2 SASEGT. CDR3: CARGDGFETQYF. The CDR3 bases are TGTGCCAGGGGGGATGGGTTTGAGACCCAGTACTTC.

This clonotype qualifies as medium-sized. This rearrangement joins TRBV4-3 to TRBJ2-3, with 12 bases matching TRBD2. The CDR3 has 16 amino acids. Germline values: CDR1 LGHNA, CDR2 YSLEER. V lost 0 bases and J lost 4; bases outside the gene matches: 2. The chain's CDR3 is CASSQDLAGGPDTQYF. The DNA for the CDR3 is TGCGCCAGCAGCCAAGATCTAGCGGGGGGGCCAGATACGCAGTATTTT.

This clonotype was picked up many times. The chain uses TRBV7-2 and TRBJ2-5; D not certain. CDR3 length: 13 amino acids. Germline V gives CDR1 SGHTA, CDR2 FQGNSA. V lost 5 bases to trimming and J lost 3 bases, with 10 bases between them. The chain's CDR3 is CASSGPAEETQYF. The CDR3 DNA sequence: TGTGCCAGCAGCGGGCCGGCAGAAGAGACCCAGTACTTC.

The table lists this clonotype with many counts. The chain joins TRBV12-3 or TRBV12-4 to TRBJ2-5; possibly TRBD2 for D (7 bases). Trimming took off 1 base at V and 2 bases at J, with 20 bases between the two ends. This CDR3 is built from 18 residues. The CDR3 DNA sequence: TGTGCCAGCAGTTTAGTGAGGCTGGGGGCTAGCGGACAAGAGACCCAGTACTTC. Translated, it gives CASSLVRLGASGQETQYF.

CDR3 in amino acids: CSARSGTGKKNTEAFF. CDR3 nucleotides: TGCAGTGCTAGGTCCGGGACAGGGAAAAAGAACACTGAAGCTTTCTTT. J is TRBJ1-1 and V is TRBV20-1, with 9 bases matching TRBD1. After removal of 3 bases from V and 1 base from J, the junction contained 9 bases not matched to a gene. Germline CDR1 reads DFQATT; CDR2 reads SNEGSKA (reference sequence). The CDR3 consists of 16 residues.

This clonotype was recorded at least ten times. The V and J genes are TRBV4-3 and TRBJ2-2, with D tentatively TRBD2 (6 bases). The CDR3 runs to 19 residues. Trimming pared 4 bases from V and 7 bases from J, leaving 28 bases between. Germline-derived CDR1 and CDR2 are LGHNA and YSLEER. Here the CDR3 reads CASSPNLPGLSLGGGELFF. CDR3 bases: TGCGCCAGCAGCCCTAACCTACCGGGACTTTCGTTGGGGGGCGGGGAGCTGTTTTTT.

V usage is TRBV11-3 and J usage is TRBJ2-1; 9 positions match TRBD2. The CDR3 is made up of 15 amino acids. The germline gives CDR1 SGHNT, CDR2 YENEEA. V lost 5 bases to trimming and J lost 8 bases; unmatched junction nucleotides: 10. CDR3 DNA sequence: TGTGCCAGCAGCCACTTAGCGGGGGCGAGGGATGAGCAGTTCTTC. It yields the protein CASSHLAGARDEQFF.

This clonotype was detected a few times. The CDR3 coding sequence is TGTGCCTGGAGTGGGAAGGGAACTATTACAGATACGCAGTATTTT. Translation: CAWSGKGTITDTQYF. The chain uses TRBV30 and TRBJ2-3; D is undetermined. V was clipped by 1 base and J by 3 bases, with 14 bases between them. The V gene's germline CDR1 is GTSNPN and CDR2 SVGIG (reference sequence). This CDR3 is built from 15 residues.

This clonotype has ten or more counts. This chain joins TRBV7-9 and TRBJ2-5; D ambiguous. CDR1 is SEHNR and CDR2 is FQNEAQ in the germline V gene (reference sequence). The CDR3 contains 14 residues. V lost 2 bases to trimming and J lost 4 bases, with 11 bases between them. CDR3 region: CASSLIGSIETQYF. The DNA of the CDR3 is TGTGCCAGCAGCTTAATTGGTTCGATAGAGACCCAGTACTTC. Using reference TRBV7-9 and TRBJ2-5 for the parts outside the CDR3, the full variable domain is DTGVSQNPRHKITKRGQNVTFRCDPISEHNRLYWYRQTLGQGPEFLTYFQNEAQLEKSRLLSDRFSAERPKGSFSTLEIQRTEQGDSAMYLCASSLIGSIETQYFGPGTRLLVL.

This clonotype was detected ten times or more. CDR3 residues: CASSALAELDTQYF. CDR3 nucleotide sequence: TGCGCCAGCAGCGCTTTAGCGGAACTAGATACGCAGTATTTT. The chain has TRBV5-1 and TRBJ2-3, with D maybe TRBD2 (6 bases). This CDR3 has 14 residues. From germline, CDR1 is SGHRS and CDR2 YFSETQ. The V end was cut by 4 bases, the J end by 5 bases, with 14 bases between. Together with reference TRBV5-1 and TRBJ2-3, the CDR3 gives the full variable domain: KAGVTQTPRYLIKTRGQQVTLSCSPISGHRSVSWYQQTPGQGLQFLFEYFSETQRNKGNFPGRFSGRQFSNSRSEMNVSTLELGDSALYLCASSALAELDTQYFGPGTRLTVL.

The chain couples TRBV12-3 or TRBV12-4 to TRBJ2-5; TRBD2 matches at 8 bases. V lost 3 bases and J lost 2; bases outside the gene matches: 2. CDR3 length: 14 amino acids. The CDR3 DNA is TGTGCCAGCAGTTTTGCGGGGGGACAAGAGACCCAGTACTTC. It translates to CASSFAGGQETQYF.

This clonotype was seen repeatedly, ten times or more. The CDR3 spells CASSLGTGVHYGYTF. CDR3 DNA: TGTGCCAGCAGCTTGGGGACAGGGGTTCACTATGGCTACACCTTC. The rearrangement links TRBV5-6 to TRBJ1-2, with 9 bases identical to TRBD1. There are 15 residues in the CDR3. After removal of 0 bases from V and 3 bases from J, the junction contained 3 bases not matched to a gene. Germline V CDR1 and CDR2: SGHDT, YYEEEE.

This clonotype was seen a handful of times. The rearrangement links TRBV2 to TRBJ2-3; 9 bases are shared with TRBD1. From germline, CDR1 is SNHLY and CDR2 FYNNEI. This CDR3 spans 14 amino acids. Trimming took 9 bases from V and 0 from J; bases not matched to a gene: 4. CDR3 nucleotide sequence: TGTGCCAGTTACAGGGGGCTTAGCACAGATACGCAGTATTTT. Its protein product is CASYRGLSTDTQYF.

This clonotype was found many times. The chain couples TRBV5-6 to TRBJ1-1, with D possibly being TRBD1 (5 bases). Per germline, CDR1 SGHDT and CDR2 YYEEEE. V dropped 5 bases and J dropped 4 bases, with 27 bases sitting between them. This CDR3 spans 18 amino acids. The CDR3 protein is CASSYPGGALSQTTEAFF. In DNA form, the CDR3 reads TGTGCCAGCAGTTACCCTGGCGGGGCCCTGTCCCAGACCACTGAAGCTTTCTTT.